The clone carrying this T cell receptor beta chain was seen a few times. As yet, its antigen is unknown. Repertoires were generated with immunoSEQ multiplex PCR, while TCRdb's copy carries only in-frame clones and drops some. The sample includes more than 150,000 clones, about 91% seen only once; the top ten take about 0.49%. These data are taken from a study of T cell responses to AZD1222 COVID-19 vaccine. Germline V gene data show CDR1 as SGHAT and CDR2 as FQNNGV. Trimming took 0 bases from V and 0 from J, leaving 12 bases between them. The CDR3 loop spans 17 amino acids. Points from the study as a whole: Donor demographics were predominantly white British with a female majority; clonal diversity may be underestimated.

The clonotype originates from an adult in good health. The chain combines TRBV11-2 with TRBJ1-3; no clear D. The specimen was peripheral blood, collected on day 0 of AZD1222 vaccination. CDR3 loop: CASSLEPAVSSGNTIYF. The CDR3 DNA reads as TGTGCCAGCAGCTTAGAACCAGCAGTGAGCTCTGGAAACACCATATATTTT.